The 28 T cell receptor beta chains below come from one sample, sequenced in a study of Graves' ophthalmopathy and Graves' hyperthyroidism (dated by TCRdb to the late 2010s). Sequencing instrument: Illumina HiSeq 2000. For repertoire sequencing, the TCR beta CDR3 regions were amplified from RNA transcripts. A first-round RT-PCR used HTBI primers with the Qiagen OneStep RT-PCR kit, followed by a second-round multiplex PCR, size selection and purification. The public reads were reprocessed in TCRdb via fastp at Q25 and MiXCR, keeping in-frame beta chains. Rows are unified per CDR3 protein, each entry keeping the most common DNA and genes. Recorded for this sample are about 640,000 distinct CDR3 sequences; 35% to 45% of them occurred a single time. The ten biggest clones cover over 2.5% of the sample. Sequenced: peripheral blood. The receptors stem from an adult man with Graves' ophthalmopathy.

This clonotype was recorded at least ten times. A read error may account for a junction end that differs from germline. This rearrangement joins TRBV7-9 to TRBJ1-2; 7 nucleotides line up with TRBD1. CDR3 size: 17 residues. Germline V gene sequence: CDR1 SEHNR, CDR2 FQNEAQ (reference sequence). CDR3 protein: CASSPRRTGPPKYGYTF. The CDR3 DNA reads TGTGCCAGCAGCCCACGCCGGACAGGACCGCCTAAATATGGCTACACCTTC. The full variable domain, with the rest looked up from reference TRBV7-9 and TRBJ1-2, is DTGVSQNPRHKITKRGQNVTFRCDPISEHNRLYWYRQTLGQGPEFLTYFQNEAQLEKSRLLSDRFSAERPKGSFSTLEIQRTEQGDSAMYLCASSPRRTGPPKYGYTFGSGTRLTVV.

This clonotype was detected only a few times. This may come from a read error, since a much larger clone is one base off. The genes are TRBV9 and TRBJ2-7; 7 bases are a match to TRBD2. After removal of 3 bases from V and 9 bases from J, the junction contained 12 bases not matched to a gene. There are 14 residues in the CDR3. The germline V gene has CDR1 SGDLS and CDR2 YYNGEE. The CDR3 reads CASSASGWFDGQYF. CDR3 sequence (DNA): TGTGCCAGCAGCGCTAGCGGTTGGTTCGACGGGCAGTACTTC.

For this clonotype: With a much larger clone just one base away, this may be a read error. This chain connects TRBV9 to TRBJ2-5; D is possibly TRBD1 or TRBD2 (5 bases each). The CDR3 runs to 13 residues. V was shortened by 0 bases and J by 4 bases, with 7 bases between the two germline ends. CDR1 and CDR2 (germline): SGDLS, YYNGEE. The CDR3 DNA reads TGTGCCAGCAGCGTAGGGGACCTAGAGACCCAGTACTTC. Translated: CASSVGDLETQYF.

This chain connects TRBV12-3 or TRBV12-4 to TRBJ1-4, with 7 bases that match TRBD1. The CDR3 length is 15 residues. Trimming took 7 bases from V and 0 from J; bases not matched to a gene: 5. The CDR3 sequence: CASIPGQSTNEKLFF. DNA of the CDR3: TGTGCCAGCATCCCGGGACAGTCAACTAATGAAAAACTGTTTTTT.

DNA of the CDR3: TGTGCCAGCAGCCTTGGGACTAGCGGGGGTTTCTACGAGCAGTACTTC. It is translated as CASSLGTSGGFYEQYF. This chain joins TRBV9 and TRBJ2-7, with TRBD2 matching 14 bases. J was trimmed by 3 bases and V by 4 bases; bases with no gene match: 6. CDR3 length: 16 amino acids. In germline, CDR1 is SGDLS, CDR2 YYNGEE.

This clonotype was recorded at least ten times. The V and J genes are TRBV29-1 and TRBJ1-6; possible D gene TRBD1, 5 bases. V was cut by 6 bases and J by 4 bases, with 10 bases left in between. The length of the CDR3 is 13 residues. Looked up from germline, CDR1 is SQVTM and CDR2 is ANQGSEA. In DNA form, the CDR3 reads TGCAGCGTAATGACAGATTATAATTCACCCCTCCACTTT. Protein: CSVMTDYNSPLHF.

The J gene is TRBJ2-5, the V gene TRBV12-3 or TRBV12-4, with 14 nucleotides matching TRBD2. V shed 4 bases, J shed 0 bases, and the junction held 7 bases outside the gene matches. The CDR3 is made up of 18 amino acids. The CDR3 DNA reads as TGTGCCAGCAGTTACCCACCGGGACTAGCGGGAGACCAAGAGACCCAGTACTTC. It yields the protein CASSYPPGLAGDQETQYF.

The chain recombines TRBV5-1 with TRBJ2-2; D uncertain. V gave up 5 bases and J gave up 4 bases, with 6 bases separating them. CDR1 SGHRS and CDR2 YFSETQ come from the germline V gene. The CDR3 contains 12 residues. CDR3 sequence (DNA): TGCGCCAGCAGGCAGTCCACCGGGGAGCTGTTTTTT. Protein: CASRQSTGELFF.

The chain recombines TRBV7-8 with TRBJ1-5; D is ambiguous. Per the germline V gene, CDR1 is SGHVS and CDR2 is FQNEAQ. Trimming took 3 bases from V and 4 from J, leaving 13 bases between them. CDR3 length equals 15 residues. The CDR3 region is CASSFRAGENQPQHF. CDR3 in DNA: TGTGCCAGCAGCTTTAGGGCAGGAGAAAATCAGCCCCAGCATTTT.

This clonotype was counted many times. The CDR3 DNA is TGTGCCAGCAGCGCGCCGGGGCAAGAGACCCAGTACTTC. Translated: CASSAPGQETQYF. The chain uses TRBV9 and TRBJ2-5, with D possibly matching TRBD2 (5 bases). Per the germline V gene, CDR1 is SGDLS and CDR2 is YYNGEE. V dropped 3 bases and J dropped 2 bases, with 8 bases sitting between them. The CDR3 is 13 amino acids.

The chain carries TRBV2 and TRBJ2-7, with TRBD2 matching 8 bases. The germline CDR1 and CDR2 sequences are SNHLY and FYNNEI. Trimming took 8 bases from V and 6 from J; bases not matched to a gene: 9. The CDR3 extends over 13 amino acids. Here the CDR3 DNA reads TGTGCCAGCCGTCCCGGGACTAGGAGCGAGCAGTACTTC. Its protein is CASRPGTRSEQYF.

The rearrangement uses TRBV7-2 and TRBJ1-1; weak D call: TRBD1 (6 bases). Trimming took off 5 bases at V and 4 bases at J, with 14 bases between the two ends. This CDR3 contains 14 residues. Germline CDR1 is SGHTA and CDR2 is FQGNSA. DNA of the CDR3: TGTGCCAGCAGCAACAGGGTAGGGGGCACTGAAGCTTTCTTT. As protein: CASSNRVGGTEAFF.

This clonotype was counted many times. The J gene is TRBJ1-5, the V gene TRBV20-1, with 7 bases that match TRBD1. The CDR3 has 12 residues. Per germline, CDR1 DFQATT and CDR2 SNEGSKA (reference sequence). J lost 2 bases, V lost 6 bases, and 1 base had no gene match. In DNA, the CDR3 is TGCAGTGCAGACAGGGGCAATCAGCCCCAGCATTTT. It encodes CSADRGNQPQHF.

This clonotype was detected only a few times. CDR3 region: CASSPPWGEPTQETQYF. The DNA for the CDR3 is TGTGCCAGCAGCCCCCCGTGGGGAGAACCAACACAAGAGACCCAGTACTTC. The V gene is TRBV11-3, the J gene TRBJ2-5, with D possibly matching TRBD2 (5 bases). V lost 5 bases and J 2 bases, leaving 21 bases between the germline ends. Germline values: CDR1 SGHNT, CDR2 YENEEA. The CDR3 is 17 amino acids.

This clonotype has ten or more counts. Here the CDR3 reads CASTTRQGGTEAFF. The CDR3 bases are TGTGCCAGCACCACGAGACAGGGAGGCACTGAAGCTTTCTTT. V gene TRBV7-9 combines with J gene TRBJ1-1; 7 bases agree with TRBD1. The CDR3 extends over 14 amino acids. The V gene end was trimmed by 7 bases and the J gene end by 4 bases; junction bases not matched to a gene: 9. Germline V CDR1 and CDR2: SEHNR, FQNEAQ (reference sequence).

The CDR3 spells CSVVSGPYNEQFF. CDR3 DNA sequence: TGCAGCGTTGTATCCGGTCCCTACAATGAGCAGTTCTTC. The chain combines TRBV29-1 with TRBJ2-1; the D is unclear. This CDR3 is built from 13 residues. Germline lookup yields CDR1 SQVTM and CDR2 ANQGSEA. V was cut by 4 bases and J by 2 bases, with 9 bases left in between.

The CDR3 protein is CASSFTGARQPQYF. The CDR3 nucleotides read TGTGCCAGCAGTTTTACAGGGGCGAGACAGCCCCAGTACTTC. The chain combines TRBV12-3 or TRBV12-4 with TRBJ2-5, with 7 bases identical to TRBD1. The CDR3 totals 14 residues. V lost 3 bases to trimming and J lost 9 bases; unmatched junction nucleotides: 10.

The chain recombines TRBV6-6 with TRBJ1-5, with TRBD1 matching 9 bases. V lost 1 base, J lost 2 bases, and 15 bases stayed unmatched. The CDR3 contains 20 residues. Germline V gene data show CDR1 as MNHNY and CDR2 as SVGAGI (reference sequence). CDR3 sequence (DNA): TGTGCCAGCAGTTACTTCTCCGGGACAGGGCGTAGAAGAGGCAATCAGCCCCAGCATTTT. This translates into CASSYFSGTGRRRGNQPQHF.

With regard to this clonotype: A much larger clone lies one base from this, so it may be a read error. The rearrangement joins TRBV27 to TRBJ1-1, with 7 bases identical to TRBD1. Germline values: CDR1 MNHEY, CDR2 SMNVEV (reference sequence). Trimming cost V 5 bases and J 3 bases; bases outside gene matches: 3. This CDR3 has 13 residues. The CDR3 nucleotides read TGTGCCAGCAGTGAGACAGGGCACACTGAAGCTTTCTTT. It translates to CASSETGHTEAFF.

This clonotype was observed a handful of times. The rearrangement links TRBV12-3 or TRBV12-4 to TRBJ2-2; 12 bases line up with TRBD1. Trimming removed 5 bases from V and 7 bases from J; junction bases left unmatched: 8. This CDR3 contains 16 residues. The CDR3 coding sequence is TGTGCCAGCAGTGCGGGACAGGGGGCGATCGGCGGGGAGCTGTTTTTT. It yields the protein CASSAGQGAIGGELFF.

There are many counts of this clonotype. The V gene is TRBV24-1, the J gene TRBJ2-2, with a tentative D call TRBD2 (5 bases). From germline, CDR1 is KGHDR and CDR2 SFDVKD. Trimming shortened V by 6 bases and J by 4 bases, and 11 bases separated the two germline ends. CDR3 length equals 14 residues. CDR3 sequence reads: CATSQAGVTGELFF. Written as DNA, the CDR3 is TGTGCCACCAGTCAGGCCGGGGTCACCGGGGAGCTGTTTTTT.

The genes are TRBV2 and TRBJ2-5, with a possible D match to TRBD2 (6 bases). The DNA end is a closer match to TRBJ2-1, so the J assignment may be wrong. The CDR3 has 13 amino acids. Germline CDR1 SNHLY, CDR2 FYNNEI. The CDR3 protein is CASSEARRGEQFF. CDR3 bases: TGTGCCAGCAGTGAAGCGCGCCGGGGGGAGCAGTTCTTC.

This clonotype was counted only a few times. This sequence may be a read error, since a much larger clone differs from it by one base. The rearrangement joins TRBV19 to TRBJ1-6, with D possibly TRBD1 on 5 matching bases. Between the trimmed V and J ends, which lost 8 bases and 6 bases, there was a span of 8 bases. Germline-derived CDR1 and CDR2 are LNHDA and SQIVND (reference sequence). CDR3 size: 12 residues. The CDR3, as DNA: TGTGCCAGTCGGGACGGTAATTCACCCCTCCACTTT. Protein sequence: CASRDGNSPLHF.

This chain uses TRBV10-3 with TRBJ1-3; no clear D. The V gene's germline CDR1 is ENHRY and CDR2 SYGVKD. The CDR3 covers 14 residues. V was cut by 3 bases and J by 8 bases, with 14 bases left in between. The CDR3 bases are TGTGCCATCAGTGAACGGGGAGTCCAAGACACCATATATTTT. It translates to CAISERGVQDTIYF.

CDR3 sequence reads: CASTSGGANEQFF. The CDR3 DNA sequence: TGTGCCTCGACTAGCGGGGGGGCCAATGAGCAGTTCTTC. The V call is TRBV2, the J call TRBJ2-7; 14 bases line up with TRBD2. The J call is in doubt because the DNA end fits TRBJ2-1 better. The CDR3 runs 13 residues. CDR1 SNHLY and CDR2 FYNNEI come from the germline V gene.

This clonotype has a count of ten or more. The V gene is TRBV12-3 or TRBV12-4, the J gene TRBJ2-7; D is unresolved. The CDR3 is made up of 14 amino acids. Trimming pared 7 bases from V and 0 bases from J, leaving 13 bases between. The CDR3 sequence is CASTPDPSSYEQYF. The CDR3, as DNA: TGTGCCAGCACCCCGGATCCAAGCTCCTACGAGCAGTACTTC.

V and J are TRBV25-1 and TRBJ1-4; D call uncertain. The CDR3 is made up of 11 amino acids. Germline CDR1 and CDR2: MGHDK and SYGVNS. The V gene lost 3 bases and the J gene lost 12 bases, with 8 bases spanning the gap. CDR3 bases: TGTGCCAGCAGTGATGGGCGGGAACTGTTTTTT. Encoded protein: CASSDGRELFF.

This clonotype has a handful of counts. The chain employs TRBV20-1 and TRBJ2-7; 10 nucleotides agree with TRBD2. From germline, CDR1 is DFQATT and CDR2 SNEGSKA (reference sequence). This CDR3 is built from 18 residues. With 5 bases clipped from V and 3 bases from J, the junction kept 19 bases outside the gene matches. In DNA, the CDR3 is TGCAGTGCTCCCCCCGCTAGCGGGAGCCCCGATCCGTACTACGAGCAGTACTTC. This codes for CSAPPASGSPDPYYEQYF.